This entry features one T cell receptor (beta chain) sequence. Its antigen remains undetermined. Per-nucleotide qualities are absent, and no much larger clonotype sits a single base away. Here V drops 4 bases and J drops 11 bases, and the junction holds 6 bases not matched to any gene. Taken from the germline V gene, the CDR1 and CDR2 loops are SGHRS and YFSETQ. There are 14 amino acids in the CDR3, from cysteine to phenylalanine inclusive. Here the CDR3 DNA is all that survives: 42 bases in frame from base 1. The sample is drawn from a study of cytomegalovirus exposure and HLA in healthy donors (dated by TCRdb to the late 2010s). Describing the broader study: An earlier analysis of 587 of the donors reported 276 Gb of sequence data and approximately 110 million unique TCR beta sequences from 190 million or so T cells. Approximately 330 gigabases of sequencing data and roughly 80 million unique TCR sequences made up an early release that covered 640 HLA-typed donors. Among the approximately 400 genotyped donors, about 85% belonged to the genetic ancestry cluster associated with self-reported Caucasian donors. The study was designed to test whether signatures of past pathogen exposure could be identified by cataloging public T cell receptors. The study profiled the T cell repertoires of hundreds of subjects by immunosequencing and related them to cytomegalovirus serostatus. A separate validation cohort of more than 100 different subjects was used in addition to the approximately 670-subject first cohort. To predict cytomegalovirus infection status, the study combined high-throughput TCR immunosequencing, statistical association of individual TCRs with disease status, and machine learning. A later analysis re-examined previously published TCR beta repertoires from hundreds of donors and added high-resolution HLA genotyping to investigate patterns of TCR occurrence. The later analysis used no new phenotypic data to find candidate immune exposures, relying instead on TCR beta sequences and their occurrence across donors. An earlier analysis of 587 of the donors applied high-throughput TCR beta sequencing to assess whether each TCR beta V gene segment acted as functional or pseudogenic. Alongside the repertoire data, information on donor age, sex, ethnicity and CMV serostatus was compiled. Genome-wide SNP genotypes for about 60% of the roughly 700 donors were used in a later genetic analysis, which treated that subset as a discovery cohort. All discovery cohort repertoires had been generated using a single sequencing platform. Both class I and class II loci were covered by HLA typing, at four-digit resolution. The number of typed donors differed by locus: about 629-640 for A, B, C, DRB1 and DQB1; some 500 for DQA1; 600 to 610 for DPA1; and around 490 for DPB1. Roughly 5 DR-DQ haplotypes were handled as single units for association and clustering because linkage in the cohort was strong. On average, roughly 200,000 unique TCR beta nucleotide sequences were sequenced per donor among fewer than 500 genotyped donors of the cohort, with roughly 20% of those sequences being non-productive. Results the study describes overall, beyond this receptor: The classifier was reported to diagnose cytomegalovirus status with high specificity and sensitivity in both the original cohort and the validation cohort. CMV serostatus was the only immune exposure information available for the cohort. While some public TCRs were present in many individuals, most TCR sequences turned up only very rarely across donors. In a later genetic analysis, a missense DCLRE1C variant was associated with V-gene and J-gene trimming of TCR beta chains, and the association was replicated in an independent cohort. Correlated functional status among segregating V segments might reflect linkage disequilibrium, but an unknown experimental factor could not be ruled out. Only TCR beta chains were sequenced in this cohort, and the absence of alpha or paired-chain data limited detectable features. At a false discovery rate of 0.05, a later analysis linked roughly 17,000 TCR beta sequences to specific HLA alleles. According to a later analysis, TCR association rates differed among HLA loci, with DRB1 alleles showing the most associated TCRs and HLA-C alleles showing the fewest. The earlier analysis of nearly 600 of the donors excluded some 16 rarely observed V segments, including chromosome 9 orphons, because counts were too low. According to the authors, the approach could potentially be generalized to other disease states and immunological phenotypes. In the study, approximately 160 TCR beta chains were listed as associated with cytomegalovirus. According to a later genetic analysis, donors in an Asian-associated ancestry cluster had fewer N-insertions in productive TCRs than the roughly 700-donor mean. Roughly uniform sequencing depth across donors was assumed in presence/absence analyses, although this assumption may not hold. Broadly in line with IMGT annotations, most TCR beta V segments showed up in productive rearrangements about 90% or about 30% of the time in an earlier analysis of roughly 590 of the donors. In vitro tests confirmed that a few of the cytomegalovirus-associated TCR beta chains recognize cytomegalovirus antigens. Because some donors lacked HLA typing at each locus, the association tests relied only on the typed subset. A further reported finding was that TCR beta sequences accurately predicted the HLA-A and HLA-B alleles for most subjects in the first cohort. The 87-base-pair reads could not distinguish some IMGT-functional V segments, including TRBV6-2 and TRBV6-3, so those segments were excluded. Assigning TCR associations to individual alleles was difficult when HLA alleles, especially DR and DQ, strongly co-occurred. The sequencing pipeline was judged likely to have produced a cluster of highly shared sequence variants as a technical artifact. In a later analysis, HLA-associated TCR beta chains were found to be more clonally expanded and to have lower generation probabilities than equally common non-associated chains. According to a later analysis, parvovirus B19, influenza, CMV and Epstein-Barr virus appeared linked to several top co-occurrence clusters. Most CMV-associated TCR beta chains appeared to be HLA-restricted in a later analysis, and the HLA associations seemed to be driven largely by CMV exposure.

The library relied on the immunoSEQ multiplex PCR assay. For the multiplex PCR, a mixture combining 60 forward primers for TCR Vbeta segments and 13 reverse primers for TCR Jbeta segments was used. A multiplex PCR assay on genomic DNA amplified the CDR3 region of rearranged TCR beta genes. On the Illumina HiSeq System, the amplified TCR beta libraries were sequenced as 87-base-pair reads. From the authors' description of their analysis: Across the 640 or so repertoires, a later analysis counted tens of millions of unique TCR beta chains, 9 million to 14 million of which were shared by at least two donors. To remove PCR and sequencing errors, raw reads were error-corrected and collapsed into unique sequences using a nearest-neighbor algorithm that merged closely related sequences. V, D and J gene segments were assigned by aligning CDR3 sequences to IMGT reference sequences. For a sequence to be retained, at least a six-nucleotide match to both a V gene segment and a J gene segment was required. Rearrangements were called productive when the CDR3 lacked stop codons and stayed in frame with V and J; all others were non-productive. Following IMGT convention, CDR3 was defined as the stretch from the second conserved V-encoded cysteine to the conserved J-encoded phenylalanine. In an earlier analysis of approximately 500 of the donors, sequences lacking an unambiguous match to a single V gene segment were excluded. An earlier analysis of 450 to 650 of the donors called V segments functional above 56.7% productive rearrangements and segregating when the between-donor standard deviation exceeded 5%. A statistical classification framework was built to diagnose cytomegalovirus status from the catalog of TCR beta chain sequences. In a later analysis, V and J genes were assigned by comparing TCR nucleotide sequences against IMGT/GENE-DB human TR gene sequences. A later analysis assigned CDR3 sequences and most-parsimonious VDJ recombination scenarios with the TCRdist pipeline. A later analysis defined each TCR beta chain by its CDR3 amino acid sequence plus V-gene family, and excluded reads lacking a unique V-gene family. A later analysis removed several hundred highly shared, low-generation-probability nucleotide sequences to deal with suspected cross-contamination and a sequencing artifact. A later analysis calculated a clonal expansion index for each public chain from normalized within-repertoire ranks of inferred template counts. In a later analysis, generation probabilities were computed with a VDJ recombination model fitted to out-of-frame rearrangements, and the resulting probabilities were checked against IGoR. A later analysis scored TCR-TCR, TCR-HLA and TCR-CMV co-occurrence with hypergeometric tests, applying a repertoire-size bias correction to TCR pairs. False discovery rates were estimated in a later analysis by permuting HLA or CMV assignments 20 times. In a later analysis, co-occurring TCRs were grouped using DBSCAN, with TCRdist sequence similarity added in when clustering inside HLA-allele-positive subsets. For co-occurrence clustering, repertoires with fewer than 30,000 or more than 120,000 public chains were excluded, along with roughly 5 repertoires with anomalous nucleotide sharing. TCRdb stores this immuneACCESS table with in-frame sequences only. Part of the clones is absent; in the studies checked, under half of the shortfall reflects unresolved V genes, and no reason is known for the rest. Clone size and V and J calls were adopted from that table, with D and trimming inferred from the DNA. Across this sample there are about 94,000 clones, with roughly 80% seen only once. The top ten clonotypes cover approximately 3.7% of the sample.

In total, approximately 700 healthy bone marrow donors made up the cohort. At the time of sampling, all cohort members were nominally healthy, though unrecorded immune exposures were likely present. The donor was CMV seronegative and was included in the group of approximately 350 seronegative cohort members. Each donor provided a peripheral blood sample, and peripheral blood mononuclear cells were used for TCR beta sequencing. The Qiagen DNeasy Blood Extraction Kit was used to extract genomic DNA from the blood cell samples. The clonotype was recovered from a man aged 25 to 45 in good health and CMV-seronegative. Recombination joined TRBV5-1 with TRBJ2-7; 16 central bases correspond to TRBD2. Sequenced material: PBMCs. The CDR3 is CASSMGLAGGPKYF. At the DNA level, the sequence is TGCGCCAGCAGCATGGGACTAGCGGGAGGGCCTAAGTACTTC.